A few counts support the clone carrying this T cell receptor beta chain. Measured with immunoSEQ multiplex PCR; TCRdb has only the in-frame clones, and not every one. The sample yields about 64,000 clones, 92% seen once. These data are taken from a study of control samples from healthy donors and cancer patients. In germline, CDR1 is LGHDT, CDR2 YNNKEL (reference sequence). The ends were cut back, 2 bases at V and 4 bases at J, with 14 bases in the middle. This CDR3 is 15 amino acids long. The chain recombines TRBV3-1 (or the pseudogene TRBV3-2) with TRBJ2-5, with no clear D. Sequencing input: PBMCs. This clonotype was obtained from a man aged 35 to 55 with colorectal cancer. The CDR3 region is CASSQRKPSVETQYF. The CDR3 DNA is TGTGCCAGCAGCCAAAGAAAGCCCTCCGTAGAGACCCAGTACTTC.